Each of the 13 T cell receptor beta chains below was sequenced from the same sample in a study of OX40 agonist ivuxolimab in advanced cancers. The data were produced by immunoSEQ multiplex PCR, yet TCRdb's version contains in-frame clones alone and is incomplete. The profile shows about 82,000 clones, about 91% of them singletons. Source: CD4+ or CD8+ T cells sorted from blood, taken in a trial of the OX40 agonist ivuxolimab. The receptors come from an adult with an advanced solid tumor such as melanoma, head and neck, liver or kidney cancer.

This chain uses TRBV6-5 with TRBJ2-2; 8 bases map to TRBD2. Trimming at V came to 6 bases and at J to 7 bases, leaving 7 bases not matched to a gene. The CDR3 loop spans 14 amino acids. Germline V gives CDR1 MNHEY, CDR2 SVGAGI. In DNA, the CDR3 is TGTGCCAGCAGCTATAGCGGGACCAGCGGGGAGCTGTTTTTT. Translation: CASSYSGTSGELFF.

The chain is built from TRBV18 and TRBJ2-2; 14 positions agree with TRBD2. The CDR3 consists of 17 residues. Per the germline V gene, CDR1 is KGHSH and CDR2 is LQKENI. The V and J ends lost 11 bases and 8 bases, in that order; junction bases with no gene match: 16. The CDR3 bases are TGTGCCGCCGGAGGACTAGCGGGAGGCAAGGGATCTGGGGAGCTGTTTTTT. It yields the protein CAAGGLAGGKGSGELFF.

This rearrangement joins TRBV5-1 to TRBJ1-4, with D unresolved. CDR1 is SGHRS, CDR2 YFSETQ, per germline. This CDR3 is 16 amino acids long. The V end lost 0 bases, the J end lost 7 bases, and 16 bases lay between the germline ends. The CDR3, as DNA: TGCGCCAGCAGCTTGGACAGCCAACTAATCGCTGAAAAACTGTTTTTT. This translates into CASSLDSQLIAEKLFF.

Only one count was recorded for this clone. V and J are TRBV30 and TRBJ2-2; 7 positions match TRBD1. J was trimmed by 4 bases and V by 3 bases; bases with no gene match: 8. This CDR3 has 15 residues. CDR1 and CDR2 (germline): GTSNPN, SVGIG (reference sequence). The DNA for the CDR3 is TGTGCCTGGAGCCACAGGGGTCGGAGCACCGGGGAGCTGTTTTTT. Its protein is CAWSHRGRSTGELFF.

This clone was detected only once. This rearrangement joins TRBV5-6 to TRBJ2-3, with 8 bases matching TRBD2. The CDR3 covers 17 residues. J was trimmed by 0 bases and V by 1 base; bases with no gene match: 7. CDR1 is SGHDT and CDR2 is YYEEEE in the germline V gene. The CDR3 sequence is CASSLRGGLPSTDTQYF. The CDR3 region has the DNA TGTGCCAGCAGCTTGCGGGGGGGACTACCTAGCACAGATACGCAGTATTTT.

The chain uses TRBV7-2 and TRBJ2-7; TRBD1 matches at 9 bases. CDR1 and CDR2 from the germline V gene are SGHTA and FQGNSA. The CDR3 extends over 15 amino acids. Losses at the gene ends were 5 bases for V and 1 base for J; bases not matched to a gene: 6. CDR3 region: CASSVGQGGSYEQYF. DNA for the CDR3: TGTGCCAGCAGCGTGGGACAGGGAGGGTCCTACGAGCAGTACTTC.

The chain couples TRBV7-9 to TRBJ2-3; a weak D match, TRBD2 (6 bases). Trimming removed 5 bases at V and 6 bases at J, with 9 bases between. In germline, CDR1 is SEHNR, CDR2 FQNEAQ (reference sequence). The CDR3 sequence is 12 residues long. In DNA form, the CDR3 reads TGTGCCAGCAGCAAACGGGGGGATACGCAGTATTTT. Its protein product is CASSKRGDTQYF.

The CDR3 coding sequence is TGTGCCAGCAGCTCGGACAGGATCGGAAAAGAGACCCAGTACTTC. Its protein product is CASSSDRIGKETQYF. The chain combines TRBV5-4 with TRBJ2-5, with TRBD1 matching over 7 bases. This CDR3 comprises 15 residues. Germline V gene data show CDR1 as SGHNT and CDR2 as YYREEE (reference sequence). Trimming at V came to 3 bases and at J to 3 bases, leaving 8 bases not matched to a gene.

This clone was recorded a few times. The chain links TRBV30 to TRBJ1-1, with 7 bases identical to TRBD1. V trimming: 3 bases; J trimming: 2 bases; junction bases outside the gene matches: 6. The CDR3 covers 14 residues. Germline lookup yields CDR1 GTSNPN and CDR2 SVGIG (reference sequence). CDR3 DNA sequence: TGTGCCTGGAGCAGACAGGGTATAAACACTGAAGCTTTCTTT. It encodes CAWSRQGINTEAFF.

J is TRBJ1-2 and V is TRBV19, with D perhaps TRBD1 (5 bases). CDR3 length: 14 amino acids. Germline V lookup: CDR1 LNHDA, CDR2 SQIVND (reference sequence). Trimming shortened V by 3 bases and J by 4 bases, and 12 bases separated the two germline ends. This chain's CDR3 is CASSMSTGVYGYTF. The CDR3 DNA reads TGTGCCAGTAGTATGTCCACAGGAGTCTATGGCTACACCTTC.

CDR3 bases: TGCGCCAGCAGTCAGCCGGGTAGACCCAAAGATACGCAGTATTTT. Translating it yields CASSQPGRPKDTQYF. The chain joins TRBV23-1 to TRBJ2-3, with D unresolved. TRBV23-1 is assigned to the ORF class and has an uncertain function. V lost 3 bases and J 5 bases, leaving 15 bases between the germline ends. CDR3 length: 15 amino acids.

The V and J genes are TRBV28 and TRBJ2-7; 12 nucleotides line up with TRBD2. CDR3 length equals 18 residues. CDR1 and CDR2 from the germline V gene are MDHEN and SYDVKM. V gave up 5 bases and J gave up 2 bases; unmatched junction bases: 13. The CDR3: CASSQLGLAGRRAYEQYF. The CDR3 DNA sequence: TGTGCCAGCAGTCAACTCGGACTAGCGGGACGAAGAGCCTACGAGCAGTACTTC.

This rearrangement joins TRBV19 to TRBJ1-1, with TRBD1 identical over 8 bases. V dropped 4 bases and J dropped 6; count of bases not matched to a gene: 7. The germline gives CDR1 LNHDA, CDR2 SQIVND (reference sequence). This CDR3 region has 14 residues. CDR3 nucleotides: TGTGCCAGTAGTACAGGGGGCGGTTCGTCTGAAGCTTTCTTT. Its protein product is CASSTGGGSSEAFF. Full variable domain (outside the CDR3, taken from reference TRBV19 and TRBJ1-1): DGGITQSPKYLFRKEGQNVTLSCEQNLNHDAMYWYRQDPGQGLRLIYYSQIVNDFQKGDIAEGYSVSREKKESFPLTVTSAQKNPTAFYLCASSTGGGSSEAFFGQGTRLTVV.